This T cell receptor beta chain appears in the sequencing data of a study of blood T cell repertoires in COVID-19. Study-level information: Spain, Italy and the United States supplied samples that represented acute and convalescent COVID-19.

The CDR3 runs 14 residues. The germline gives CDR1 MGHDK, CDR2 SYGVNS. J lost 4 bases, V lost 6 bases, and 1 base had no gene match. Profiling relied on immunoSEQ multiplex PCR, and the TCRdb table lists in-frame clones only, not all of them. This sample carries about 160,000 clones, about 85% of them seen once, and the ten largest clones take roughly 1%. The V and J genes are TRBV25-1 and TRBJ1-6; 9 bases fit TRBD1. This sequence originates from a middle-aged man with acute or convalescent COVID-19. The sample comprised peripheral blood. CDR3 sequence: CASRGTGYNSPLHF. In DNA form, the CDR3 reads TGTGCCAGCAGAGGGACAGGGTATAATTCACCCCTCCACTTT.